A single sample is the source of the 25 T cell receptor beta chains below, sequenced in a study of T cells in Graves' hyperthyroidism and ophthalmopathy. TCR beta CDR3 sequences were amplified from RNA transcripts. HTBI primers were employed in a first-round RT-PCR of the TCR CDR3. MiXCR, applied by TCRdb to the multiplex PCR reads, yields one record per CDR3 protein. The sample contains some 270,000 distinct CDR3 sequences, roughly 14% of which appear only once. The sequenced sample was blood. The receptors originated from a woman aged 25 to 39 with Graves' hyperthyroidism that later progressed to Graves' ophthalmopathy.

Ten or more counts support this clonotype. The chain is built from TRBV4-1 and TRBJ2-5, with D unresolved. The germline V gene has CDR1 MGHRA and CDR2 YSYEKL. The CDR3 covers 14 residues. V lost 3 bases and J lost 3, with 11 bases in between. The CDR3 reads CASSQEWAEETQYF. CDR3 in DNA: TGCGCCAGCAGCCAGGAGTGGGCGGAAGAGACCCAGTACTTC.

This clonotype was seen repeatedly, ten times or more. This chain uses TRBV3-1 with TRBJ2-5, with a possible D match to TRBD2 (5 bases). Looked up from germline, CDR1 is LGHDT and CDR2 is YNNKEL (reference sequence). The V and J ends lost 5 bases and 5 bases respectively, with 12 bases between them. This CDR3 has 13 amino acids. CDR3 nucleotide sequence: TGTGCCAGCAGCGCAACTAGTTTGGAGACCCAGTACTTC. The encoded protein is CASSATSLETQYF.

The genes are TRBV5-6 and TRBJ2-2; D not resolved. The CDR3 spans 14 residues. The germline V gene encodes CDR1 SGHDT and CDR2 YYEEEE. Trimming took off 1 base at V and 4 bases at J, with 8 bases between the two ends. CDR3 bases: TGTGCCAGCAGCTTGTTAGTTGGCACCGGGGAGCTGTTTTTT. Translated, it gives CASSLLVGTGELFF.

This clonotype was counted ten times or more. The chain has TRBV28 and TRBJ1-1; D gene unclear. Trimming shortened V by 2 bases and J by 5 bases, and 3 bases separated the two germline ends. This CDR3 region has 11 residues. Germline lookup yields CDR1 MDHEN and CDR2 SYDVKM. In DNA, the CDR3 is TGTGCCAGCAGTTTAGAGACTGAAGCTTTCTTT. This encodes CASSLETEAFF.

This clonotype appeared many times. The chain employs TRBV7-6 and TRBJ2-7, with D perhaps assigned TRBD1 or TRBD2 (6 bases each). Germline V gene sequence: CDR1 SGHVS, CDR2 FNYEAQ. This CDR3 comprises 14 residues. V was pared by 6 bases and J by 7 bases, with 19 bases between. This CDR3 reads CASSFSGALGEQYF. The DNA for the CDR3 is TGTGCCAGCAGTTTCTCGGGGGCACTAGGAGAGCAGTACTTC.

The chain carries TRBV18 and TRBJ2-5; D is uncertain. This CDR3 has 15 residues. The V end was cut by 5 bases, the J end by 5 bases, with 18 bases between. Per germline, CDR1 KGHSH and CDR2 LQKENI. The CDR3 sequence: CASSTQAPYGETQYF. As DNA, the CDR3 is TGTGCCAGCTCAACCCAGGCTCCCTATGGGGAGACCCAGTACTTC. Filled out from reference TRBV18 and TRBJ2-5, the complete variable domain reads NAGVMQNPRHLVRRRGQEARLRCSPMKGHSHVYWYRQLPEEGLKFMVYLQKENIIDESGMPKERFSAEFPKEGPSILRIQQVVRGDSAAYFCASSTQAPYGETQYFGPGTRLLVL.

V usage is TRBV5-1 and J usage is TRBJ2-5; D perhaps matches TRBD1 (6 bases). Germline V gene sequence: CDR1 SGHRS, CDR2 YFSETQ. This CDR3 spans 10 amino acids. The V gene lost 7 bases and the J gene lost 7 bases, with 8 bases spanning the gap. For the CDR3, the DNA is TGCGCCAGCGGGGGCCCGACCCAGTACTTC. Amino acids: CASGGPTQYF.

This clonotype was observed a few times. The chain combines TRBV5-8 with TRBJ1-1, with 7 bases aligning to TRBD1. Germline assignment: CDR1 SGHTS and CDR2 YDEGEE. This CDR3 has 13 amino acids. Germline trimming cut 4 bases from V and 8 bases from J; bases unmatched to any gene: 8. CDR3: CASSLDRAVEAFF. CDR3 coding DNA: TGTGCCAGCAGCCTAGACAGGGCAGTGGAAGCTTTCTTT.

V is TRBV9 and J is TRBJ1-5; 7 nucleotides align to TRBD1. The CDR3 spans 15 residues. The ends lost 2 bases at V and 4 bases at J; junction bases unmatched: 6. Germline V gene lookup returns CDR1 SGDLS and CDR2 YYNGEE. CDR3 sequence (DNA): TGTGCCAGCAGCGTCACCGGGACAGCAAATCAGCCCCAGCATTTT. Its translation is CASSVTGTANQPQHF.

This clonotype was found many times. The chain uses TRBV3-1 and TRBJ1-1; the D gene is possibly TRBD1 (5 bases). Per germline, CDR1 LGHDT and CDR2 YNNKEL (reference sequence). The CDR3 is 14 residues long. Trimming took 6 bases from V and 0 from J, leaving 11 bases between them. DNA of the CDR3: TGTGCCAGCAGTTCGTGGGGGATGAACACTGAAGCTTTCTTT. Amino acids: CASSSWGMNTEAFF.

This clonotype was seen at least ten times. The chain carries TRBV7-3 and TRBJ2-1; 11 bases agree with TRBD2. The CDR3 runs 15 residues. The V gene end was trimmed by 5 bases and the J gene end by 5 bases; junction bases not matched to a gene: 5. The V gene's germline CDR1 is SGHTA and CDR2 FQGTGA. The CDR3 coding sequence is TGTGCCAGCAGCATCCTAGCGGGAGGTGACAATGAGCAGTTCTTC. Translated, it gives CASSILAGGDNEQFF.

The chain has TRBV7-2 and TRBJ1-6; tentatively, D is TRBD1 (5 bases). V was pared by 2 bases and J by 5 bases, with 10 bases between. CDR1 and CDR2 (germline): SGHTA, FQGNSA. The CDR3 sequence is 15 residues long. Here the CDR3 DNA reads TGTGCCAGCAGCTTACAGGGCTTAGATAATTCACCCCTCCACTTT. Translated: CASSLQGLDNSPLHF.

This clonotype has at least ten counts. J is TRBJ2-1 and V is TRBV20-1, with 8 bases lining up with TRBD2. With 3 bases clipped from V and 2 bases from J, the junction kept 0 bases outside the gene matches. Germline V lookup: CDR1 DFQATT, CDR2 SNEGSKA (reference sequence). The CDR3 is 13 amino acids. CDR3 in amino acids: CSARREAYNEQFF. In DNA, the CDR3 is TGCAGTGCTAGGCGGGAGGCCTACAATGAGCAGTTCTTC.

This clonotype showed up just a few times. V and J are TRBV19 and TRBJ2-1, with D uncertain. The CDR3 extends over 14 amino acids. V shed 1 base and J shed 6 bases, with 10 bases lying between them. Germline CDR1 LNHDA, CDR2 SQIVND (reference sequence). The CDR3 bases are TGTGCCAGTAGTATAGGAGGCTCAGTCAATGAGCAGTTCTTC. Translated: CASSIGGSVNEQFF.

This clonotype was counted only a few times. V usage is TRBV9 and J usage is TRBJ2-3; 10 bases align to TRBD2. From germline, CDR1 is SGDLS and CDR2 YYNGEE. V shed 3 bases, J shed 1 base, and the junction held 5 bases outside the gene matches. This CDR3 spans 16 amino acids. The CDR3 bases are TGTGCCAGCAGCGAACAAGCGGGAGGGCGCACAGATACGCAGTATTTT. Protein: CASSEQAGGRTDTQYF. Full variable domain (missing parts from reference TRBV9 and TRBJ2-3): DSGVTQTPKHLITATGQRVTLRCSPRSGDLSVYWYQQSLDQGLQFLIQYYNGEERAKGNILERFSAQQFPDLHSELNLSSLELGDSALYFCASSEQAGGRTDTQYFGPGTRLTVL.

This clonotype was detected only a few times. The genes are TRBV3-1 and TRBJ1-5; D is unclear. The CDR3 spans 16 residues. The germline V gene encodes CDR1 LGHDT and CDR2 YNNKEL (reference sequence). Trimming left V 0 bases short and J 1 base short, with 10 bases between. This CDR3 is CASSQEGGRSNQPQHF. DNA for the CDR3: TGTGCCAGCAGCCAAGAAGGCGGAAGGAGCAATCAGCCCCAGCATTTT.

This clonotype occurred a few times. This chain connects TRBV24-1 to TRBJ2-3, with D hard to call. The CDR3 is made up of 14 amino acids. V was cut by 0 bases and J by 7 bases, with 10 bases left in between. Germline V gene lookup returns CDR1 KGHDR and CDR2 SFDVKD. Here the CDR3 DNA reads TGTGCCACCAGTGATTTGGTGACCAGTCATACGCAGTATTTT. This translates into CATSDLVTSHTQYF.

In this sample, this clonotype turned up many times. The V call is TRBV6-2 or TRBV6-3, the J call TRBJ1-3; the D is unclear. CDR1 MNHEY and CDR2 SVGEGT come from the germline V gene. The CDR3 loop spans 13 amino acids. Trimming pared 5 bases from V and 4 bases from J, leaving 9 bases between. CDR3 in amino acids: CASSPTGGNTIYF. CDR3 nucleotides: TGTGCCAGCAGTCCTACGGGCGGAAACACCATATATTTT.

The chain joins TRBV29-1 to TRBJ2-6, with D maybe TRBD2 (6 bases). Looked up from germline, CDR1 is SQVTM and CDR2 is ANQGSEA. The CDR3 loop spans 16 amino acids. The V gene lost 6 bases and the J gene lost 2 bases, with 17 bases spanning the gap. In nucleotides, the CDR3 is TGCAGCGTCGACGACCGGGGGAAGACTGGGGCCAACGTCCTGACTTTC. Amino acid sequence: CSVDDRGKTGANVLTF. Full variable domain (remainder filled in from reference TRBV29-1 and TRBJ2-6): SAVISQKPSRDICQRGTSLTIQCQVDSQVTMMFWYRQQPGQSLTLIATANQGSEATYESGFVIDKFPISRPNLTFSTLTVSNMSPEDSSIYLCSVDDRGKTGANVLTFGAGSRLTVL.

This clonotype has only a few counts. CDR3 residues: CASSQRGREEDEQYF. The CDR3 coding sequence is TGTGCCAGCAGCCAGAGGGGGCGGGAGGAGGACGAGCAGTACTTC. V usage is TRBV4-2 and J usage is TRBJ2-7; possibly TRBD2 for D (8 bases). The length of the CDR3 is 15 residues. The germline CDR1 and CDR2 sequences are LGHNA and YNFKEQ. The V gene lost 3 bases and the J gene lost 5 bases, with 17 bases spanning the gap.

A remark on this clonotype: This may arise from a read error, as a much more abundant clone is one base away. The genes are TRBV6-2 or TRBV6-3 and TRBJ2-7; D gene uncertain. Germline CDR1 and CDR2: MNHEY and SVGEGT. The CDR3 spans 14 residues. The chain's CDR3 is CASSPIRFPHEQCF. The CDR3 DNA reads TGTGCCAGCAGCCCGATACGGTTCCCCCACGAGCAGTGCTTC.

This clonotype was detected many times. J is TRBJ2-7 and V is TRBV12-3 or TRBV12-4; 7 positions agree with TRBD1. The CDR3 spans 14 residues. V gave up 5 bases and J gave up 0 bases; unmatched junction bases: 4. The CDR3, as DNA: TGTGCCAGCAGTATGACAGGGCTCTCCTACGAGCAGTACTTC. It encodes CASSMTGLSYEQYF.

This clonotype was seen a few times. The chain joins TRBV6-2 or TRBV6-3 to TRBJ2-4; D might be TRBD1 or TRBD2, each matching 5 bases. Deletions cut 6 bases from V and 2 bases from J, with 14 bases between. This CDR3 has 15 residues. Germline-derived CDR1 and CDR2 are MNHEY and SVGEGT. CDR3 in DNA: TGTGCCAGCAGCCCCCCCGGGACGACCAAAAACATTCAGTACTTC. Translated: CASSPPGTTKNIQYF.

This clonotype was detected many times. This sequence joins TRBV28 and TRBJ2-7; D might be TRBD1 (5 bases). CDR3 length equals 11 residues. Germline V gene data show CDR1 as MDHEN and CDR2 as SYDVKM. V lost 4 bases and J 9 bases, leaving 10 bases between the germline ends. Here the CDR3 DNA reads TGTGCCAGCAGTTCCCGACAGCGGCAGTACTTC. Encoded protein: CASSSRQRQYF.

The sample holds many counts of this clonotype. The chain couples TRBV28 to TRBJ1-2, with D possibly matching TRBD1 (5 bases). Trimming removed 5 bases from V and 9 bases from J, with 16 bases in between. This CDR3 is 13 amino acids long. Germline CDR1 reads MDHEN; CDR2 reads SYDVKM. The CDR3 protein is CASSGDGAMRYTF. CDR3 coding DNA: TGTGCCAGCAGTGGGGACGGTGCTATGCGCTACACCTTC.